Listed below are T cell receptor beta chains from one sample, sequenced in a study of beta chain features in type 1 diabetes. The repertoire was sequenced with immunoSEQ multiplex PCR; TCRdb's copy has only in-frame clones and lacks some. The table records roughly 340,000 clones, roughly 12% of them present only once. Sequencing was carried out using naive CD4+ T cells from blood. These receptors were taken from a woman aged 18-29 years with type 1 diabetes. Each CDR3 is given with its conserved first and last residue. A D gene is named only where the DNA matches it firmly. Where a row states a size, it is once, few, many or the class of an expanded clone; other rows omit it.

CDR3 DNA	CDR3 protein	V gene	J gene	clone size	D gene
TGTGCCAGCAGCCAAGATGTGGCGGGAGGGGAGTACAATGAGCAGTTCTTC	CASSQDVAGGEYNEQFF	TRBV4-2	TRBJ2-1	.	TRBD2
TGTGCCAGCAGCCTAAGCGGCAGGTGGAACTATGGCTACACCTTC	CASSLSGRWNYGYTF	TRBV25-1	TRBJ1-2	few	.
TGCGCCAGCAGCTTGGTTTCGGCACAGGGGGCTGAAGCTTTCTTT	CASSLVSAQGAEAFF	TRBV5-1	TRBJ1-1	few	TRBD1
TGTGCCAGCCGCTCCTCGGGACAGGATTCCACTGGAGGCTACACCTTC	CASRSSGQDSTGGYTF	TRBV14	TRBJ1-2	few	TRBD1
TGTGCCAGTAGTCTCACAGGCTTGAGGCCCCAGCATTTT	CASSLTGLRPQHF	TRBV19	TRBJ1-5	few	.
TGTGCCAGTCAGACAGGGGACTATGGCTACACCTTC	CASQTGDYGYTF	TRBV28	TRBJ1-2	.	TRBD1
TGTGCCAGCAGCTTGGGGGCTACAAACACTGAAGCTTTCTTT	CASSLGATNTEAFF	TRBV5-4	TRBJ1-1	.	.
TGTGCCAGCAGCTCACAGGTATCCTACGAGCAGTACTTC	CASSSQVSYEQYF	TRBV5-6	TRBJ2-7	once	.
TGTGCCAGCAGCTCGGGGGGGACTAACAGAAATGAGCAGTTCTTC	CASSSGGTNRNEQFF	TRBV7-9	TRBJ2-1	few	TRBD2
TGTGCCAGCAGTTCAGCCTACGAGCAGTACTTC	CASSSAYEQYF	TRBV7-8	TRBJ2-7	.	.
TGCGCCAGCAGCTTGGGGGACAGGGATTACAATGAGCAGTTCTTC	CASSLGDRDYNEQFF	TRBV5-1	TRBJ2-1	few	TRBD1
TGTGCCAGTACAAGTACCCTAAACTATGGCTACACCTTC	CASTSTLNYGYTF	TRBV19	TRBJ1-2	.	.
TGTGCCAGCAGCTTTCCCTCGACAGGGGTGGGTGAGCAGTTCTTC	CASSFPSTGVGEQFF	TRBV7-2	TRBJ2-1	.	TRBD1
TGCAGCGTATCCCTCTATCAGGGGGCGGGGGAGACCCAGTACTTC	CSVSLYQGAGETQYF	TRBV29-1	TRBJ2-5	.	TRBD1
TGTGCCAGCAGCCCCCGGACAGGGGTGAATTCACCCCTCCACTTT	CASSPRTGVNSPLHF	TRBV7-9	TRBJ1-6	few	TRBD1
TGTGCCTGGCATCTACAGAACCCTCCTAACTATGGCTACACCTTC	CAWHLQNPPNYGYTF	TRBV30	TRBJ1-2	few	.
TGCAGCGTTCCAAAGGGGGCGCAGGTGAACACTGAAGCTTTCTTT	CSVPKGAQVNTEAFF	TRBV29-1	TRBJ1-1	few	TRBD1
TGCGCCAGCAGCCAGACCGGGACTAGGCACAATGAGCAGTTCTTC	CASSQTGTRHNEQFF	TRBV4-1	TRBJ2-1	.	TRBD2
TGCGCCAGCAGCTCCCAGGGGCTGGGCATGAACACTGAAGCTTTCTTT	CASSSQGLGMNTEAFF	TRBV5-1	TRBJ1-1	.	.
TGCAGCGGCCAACTACAGGGGAACGGCTACACCTTC	CSGQLQGNGYTF	TRBV29-1	TRBJ1-2	.	TRBD1
TGTGCCAGCAGTTCGTCCGGGATCCCATCCTACAATGAGCAGTTCTTC	CASSSSGIPSYNEQFF	TRBV28	TRBJ2-1	.	.
TGTGCCAGCAGTCCCGTGGACAGTTGGCCCCTCCACGATGAGCAGTTCTTC	CASSPVDSWPLHDEQFF	TRBV27	TRBJ2-1	few	.
TGTGCCAGCAGCCTGGTAGCGGGAGGTTTGGTAGAGACCCAGTACTTC	CASSLVAGGLVETQYF	TRBV5-4	TRBJ2-5	.	TRBD2
TGTGCCAGCAGCCCGATAATACCAGGGCGGGAGCTGTTTTTT	CASSPIIPGRELFF	TRBV7-2	TRBJ2-2	few	.
TGTGCCAGCAGCTCCACAGGAGATACGCAGTATTTT	CASSSTGDTQYF	TRBV9	TRBJ2-3	.	.
TGCAGTGCCGGGCAGCCCCAGCATTTT	CSAGQPQHF	TRBV20-1	TRBJ1-5	few	.
TGCAGTGCTCCGGGGGACAGCAAGTACACCTTC	CSAPGDSKYTF	TRBV20-1	TRBJ1-2	few	TRBD1
TGTGCCAGCAGCTTGGCGCCAGGGGGCACAGATACGCAGTATTTT	CASSLAPGGTDTQYF	TRBV5-4	TRBJ2-3	.	.
TGTGCCAGTAGTGAGCGGGGCTCGAGGAATTCACCCCTCCACTTT	CASSERGSRNSPLHF	TRBV19	TRBJ1-6	.	.
TGTGCCACCAGCTTCCGGGCTGGGGCCAACGTCCTGACTTTC	CATSFRAGANVLTF	TRBV15	TRBJ2-6	few	.
TGTGCCAGCAGGCCGACTTGGGGCACAGATACGCAGTATTTT	CASRPTWGTDTQYF	TRBV7-9	TRBJ2-3	few	.
TGTGCCAGCAGTGAAAGCTCCCACAGCGAGCAGTACTTC	CASSESSHSEQYF	TRBV25-1	TRBJ2-7	.	.
TGTGCCAGCAGCATTACCGGGACAGCGAACTATGGCTACACCTTC	CASSITGTANYGYTF	TRBV9	TRBJ1-2	.	TRBD1
TGTGCCAGCAGTTTTAACAGGGGGCTGAATCAGCCCCAGCATTTT	CASSFNRGLNQPQHF	TRBV28	TRBJ1-5	few	TRBD1
TGTGCCAGCAGCTTAGCGACTCGCCAGGGCGGCTACACCTTC	CASSLATRQGGYTF	TRBV7-9	TRBJ1-2	few	.
TGCGCCAGCAGCCAACAACTAGAACCAGATACGCAGTATTTT	CASSQQLEPDTQYF	TRBV4-3	TRBJ2-3	few	.
TGTGCCAGCTCACCGGGTGCCGGGACAGGGACCTACAATGAGCAGTTCTTC	CASSPGAGTGTYNEQFF	TRBV18	TRBJ2-1	once	TRBD1
TGTGCCAGCAGCCAAGAACCTATAAGAGGGTCTCAGCCCCAGCATTTT	CASSQEPIRGSQPQHF	TRBV4-2	TRBJ1-5	few	.
TGTGCCAGCAGCTCCCCGTCGGCAGGGGTCACAGATACGCAGTATTTT	CASSSPSAGVTDTQYF	TRBV7-9	TRBJ2-3	.	.
TGTGCCAGCACCAAGGGGACAGGGAGCAATCAGCCCCAGCATTTT	CASTKGTGSNQPQHF	TRBV6-6	TRBJ1-5	.	TRBD1
TGTGCCAGCTCGCGGGACAGCTACGAGCAGTACTTC	CASSRDSYEQYF	TRBV18	TRBJ2-7	.	.
TGTGCCAGCAGTGAGGGACTGTCCAGGCCCCAGCATTTT	CASSEGLSRPQHF	TRBV25-1	TRBJ1-5	once	.
TGTGCCAGCAGCACAGATCGCAATGAGCAGTTCTTC	CASSTDRNEQFF	TRBV7-2	TRBJ2-1	.	.
TGTGCCAGCAGCCCCAGCGGGGGACTATGGGATAGTTGGTTCTTC	CASSPSGGLWDSWFF	TRBV7-2	TRBJ2-1	.	TRBD2
TGTGCCAGCAGCTTCGGGGGGGGCATCGAGCAGTACTTC	CASSFGGGIEQYF	TRBV5-4	TRBJ2-7	.	TRBD2
TGTGCCTGGTTAGGACGGGAGTTCACCGGGGAGCTGTTTTTT	CAWLGREFTGELFF	TRBV30	TRBJ2-2	.	.
TGTGCCTGGAGTATACAGGGTGGCTATGGCTACACCTTC	CAWSIQGGYGYTF	TRBV30	TRBJ1-2	few	.
TGTGCCAGCAGCCCGGGACAGAACTATGGCTACACCTTC	CASSPGQNYGYTF	TRBV7-3	TRBJ1-2	few	TRBD1
TGTGCCAGCAGTTCGACAGACCATACGCAGTATTTT	CASSSTDHTQYF	TRBV28	TRBJ2-3	few	.
TGTGCCAGTAGTATGGGACATACGAACACCGGGGAGCTGTTTTTT	CASSMGHTNTGELFF	TRBV19	TRBJ2-2	few	.
TGTGCCAGCTCACCACCGGGGGCCTCCGGCGGCGCTTTCTTT	CASSPPGASGGAFF	TRBV18	TRBJ1-1	few	.
TGTGCCAGCAGTACCTTCGTCCGGACACTATACGAGCAGTACTTC	CASSTFVRTLYEQYF	TRBV16	TRBJ2-7	.	.
TGTGCCAGCAACCAGGAGACCCAGTACTTC	CASNQETQYF	TRBV7-9	TRBJ2-5	few	.